This TCR beta chain was recovered during a study of tumor and adjacent non-tumor tissue in lung cancer. Study context: Histology: 11 to 13 adenocarcinoma, a couple of squamous cell carcinoma, 1 small cell lung cancer.

TCRbeta libraries were built with three rounds of nested PCR, modified from ARM-PCR. TCRdb fed the multiplex PCR reads into MiXCR, producing one record per CDR3 protein. The data show 90,000 to 100,000 distinct CDR3 sequences, around three quarters seen once. Of note for this clonotype: One end of the junction is discordant with germline, which a read error may explain.

Germline CDR1 reads MNHNS; CDR2 reads SASEGT. The CDR3 is made up of 17 amino acids. RNA was extracted from bulk tissue without any cell sorting. Distant lung tissue was collected more than 3 cm away from the tumor edge. Sequenced: distant non-tumor lung tissue. V gene TRBV6-1 combines with J gene TRBJ2-1, with D possibly TRBD2 on 6 matching bases. This clonotype originated in a man in his 60s with small cell lung cancer. The CDR3 spells CGSSAPRLEGIYNEQFF. The CDR3 coding sequence is TGTGGCAGCAGCGCGCCAAGACTAGAGGGAATCTACAATGAGCAGTTCTTC.